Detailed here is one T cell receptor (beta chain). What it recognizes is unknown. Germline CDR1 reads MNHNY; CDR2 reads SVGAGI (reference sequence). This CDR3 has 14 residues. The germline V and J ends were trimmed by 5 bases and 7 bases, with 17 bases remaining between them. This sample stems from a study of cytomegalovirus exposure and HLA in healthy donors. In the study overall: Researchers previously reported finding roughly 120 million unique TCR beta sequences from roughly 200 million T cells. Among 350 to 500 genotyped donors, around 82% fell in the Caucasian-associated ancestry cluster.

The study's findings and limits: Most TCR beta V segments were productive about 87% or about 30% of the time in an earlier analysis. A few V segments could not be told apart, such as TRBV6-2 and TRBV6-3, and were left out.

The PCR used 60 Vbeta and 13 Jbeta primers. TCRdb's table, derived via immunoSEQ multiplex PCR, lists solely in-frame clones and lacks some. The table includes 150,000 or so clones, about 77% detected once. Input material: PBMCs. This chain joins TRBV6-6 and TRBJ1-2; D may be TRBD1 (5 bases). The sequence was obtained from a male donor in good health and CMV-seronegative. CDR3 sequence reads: CASSGGVLSVGYTF. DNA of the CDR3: TGTGCCAGCAGTGGGGGGGTCCTTAGTGTTGGCTACACCTTC.